A single sample is the source of the 19 T cell receptor beta chains below, sequenced in a study of cytomegalovirus exposure and HLA in healthy donors. Profiling relied on immunoSEQ multiplex PCR, and the TCRdb table lists in-frame clones only, not all of them. The sample lists tens of thousands of clones, 90% to 96% occurring once. The sequenced sample was PBMCs. The receptors stem from a young man in good health and CMV-seropositive.

The chain is built from TRBV9 and TRBJ2-1; TRBD2 aligns across 8 bases. The V and J ends lost 5 bases and 7 bases, in that order; junction bases with no gene match: 11. Germline-derived CDR1 and CDR2 are SGDLS and YYNGEE. This CDR3 contains 15 residues. CDR3 sequence (DNA): TGTGCCAGCAGTGAGAGCGGGAGCATTAATAATGAGCAGTTCTTC. Translated: CASSESGSINNEQFF. Drawing the rest from reference TRBV9 and TRBJ2-1, the complete variable domain is DSGVTQTPKHLITATGQRVTLRCSPRSGDLSVYWYQQSLDQGLQFLIQYYNGEERAKGNILERFSAQQFPDLHSELNLSSLELGDSALYFCASSESGSINNEQFFGPGTRLTVL.

The chain links TRBV2 to TRBJ2-7; the D gene is possibly TRBD2 (7 bases). CDR1 and CDR2 (germline): SNHLY, FYNNEI. Trimming took 6 bases from V and 3 from J, leaving 12 bases between them. The CDR3 is 13 amino acids. The CDR3 sequence: CASRAGGLYEQYF. For the CDR3, the DNA is TGTGCCAGCAGGGCCGGGGGGCTCTACGAGCAGTACTTC.

The chain has TRBV2 and TRBJ1-2; 7 bases match TRBD1. Germline V CDR1 and CDR2: SNHLY, FYNNEI. The CDR3 loop spans 14 amino acids. J gave up 4 bases and V 1 base, and 3 bases lay outside the gene matches. The chain's CDR3 is CASSEDTGAYGYTF. The CDR3 coding sequence is TGTGCCAGCAGTGAAGATACAGGGGCCTATGGCTACACCTTC.

The chain links TRBV19 to TRBJ2-1; TRBD2 agrees at 13 bases. This CDR3 spans 15 amino acids. In germline, CDR1 is LNHDA, CDR2 SQIVND (reference sequence). Germline trimming cut 4 bases from V and 8 bases from J; bases unmatched to any gene: 5. The CDR3 DNA reads TGTGCCAGTAGTACGTGGACTAGCGGGAGTCATGAGCAGTTCTTC. It encodes CASSTWTSGSHEQFF.

The chain links TRBV27 to TRBJ2-3; 7 nucleotides line up with TRBD1. CDR1 is MNHEY, CDR2 SMNVEV, per germline (reference sequence). The V gene end was trimmed by 5 bases and the J gene end by 4 bases; junction bases not matched to a gene: 6. CDR3 size: 14 residues. The CDR3 spells CASSTGVVADTQYF. The DNA for the CDR3 is TGTGCCAGCAGTACAGGGGTGGTAGCAGATACGCAGTATTTT.

The J gene is TRBJ2-1, the V gene TRBV5-1, with TRBD1 identical over 7 bases. Trimming at V came to 4 bases and at J to 2 bases, leaving 9 bases not matched to a gene. Per germline, CDR1 SGHRS and CDR2 YFSETQ. The CDR3 is 16 residues long. The CDR3, as DNA: TGCGCCAGCAGCGTCTTCTCGACAGGGCCCTACAATGAGCAGTTCTTC. Translation gives CASSVFSTGPYNEQFF. The full variable domain, in which reference TRBV5-1 and TRBJ2-1 provide the parts outside the CDR3, is KAGVTQTPRYLIKTRGQQVTLSCSPISGHRSVSWYQQTPGQGLQFLFEYFSETQRNKGNFPGRFSGRQFSNSRSEMNVSTLELGDSALYLCASSVFSTGPYNEQFFGPGTRLTVL.

The CDR3 region is CASDYGLAGDEQFF. CDR3 in DNA: TGTGCCAGCGACTATGGACTAGCGGGAGACGAGCAGTTCTTC. The chain joins TRBV9 to TRBJ2-1, with 13 bases matching TRBD2. Germline values: CDR1 SGDLS, CDR2 YYNGEE. Trimming took 7 bases from V and 10 from J; bases not matched to a gene: 8. The CDR3 loop spans 14 amino acids.

The V call is TRBV27, the J call TRBJ1-1; D is perhaps TRBD1 (6 bases). The CDR3 is made up of 11 amino acids. Germline values: CDR1 MNHEY, CDR2 SMNVEV (reference sequence). V was shortened by 4 bases and J by 13 bases, with 13 bases between the two germline ends. CDR3 region: CASSSLRGHFF. CDR3 nucleotides: TGTGCCAGCAGTTCACTGCGGGGGCATTTCTTT.

The J gene is TRBJ1-2, the V gene TRBV5-8; 8 bases align to TRBD1. The junction had 4 bases not matched to a gene; V was cut back by 4 bases and J by 8 bases. Germline values: CDR1 SGHTS, CDR2 YDEGEE. There are 12 residues in the CDR3. The CDR3 DNA reads TGTGCCAGCAGCCGGGACAGGAGGGGCTACACCTTC. Translated, it gives CASSRDRRGYTF.

Of note for this clone: Other DNA sequences in this sample translate to the same CDR3. The rearrangement links TRBV4-1 to TRBJ2-7; TRBD2 aligns across 11 bases. This CDR3 has 15 residues. The V gene's germline CDR1 is MGHRA and CDR2 YSYEKL. Unmatched junction bases numbered 3, after V lost 2 bases and J lost 3 bases. The CDR3 DNA reads TGCGCCAGCAGCCAAACTAGCGGGAGTAGCTACGAGCAGTACTTC. Its protein is CASSQTSGSSYEQYF.

This chain links TRBV30 with TRBJ1-2, with D perhaps TRBD1 (6 bases). The CDR3 is 14 residues long. Trimming pared 8 bases from V and 4 bases from J, leaving 20 bases between. Germline assignment: CDR1 GTSNPN and CDR2 SVGIG (reference sequence). This CDR3 reads CARGAAGAGYGYTF. The CDR3 DNA reads TGTGCCCGGGGGGCGGCAGGGGCGGGCTATGGCTACACCTTC. Full variable domain (rest looked up from reference TRBV30 and TRBJ1-2): SQTIHQWPATLVQPVGSPLSLECTVEGTSNPNLYWYRQAAGRGLQLLFYSVGIGQISSEVPQNLSASRPQDRQFILSSKKLLLSDSGFYLCARGAAGAGYGYTFGSGTRLTVV.

The chain is built from TRBV9 and TRBJ2-7; no reliable D call. Trimming cost V 0 bases and J 4 bases, with 8 bases left between them. CDR1 is SGDLS, CDR2 YYNGEE, per germline. The CDR3 extends over 13 amino acids. CDR3 sequence reads: CASSVGASYEQYF. The DNA for the CDR3 is TGTGCCAGCAGCGTAGGGGCCTCTTACGAGCAGTACTTC. Full variable domain (outside the CDR3, taken from reference TRBV9 and TRBJ2-7): DSGVTQTPKHLITATGQRVTLRCSPRSGDLSVYWYQQSLDQGLQFLIQYYNGEERAKGNILERFSAQQFPDLHSELNLSSLELGDSALYFCASSVGASYEQYFGPGTRLTVT.

A single count supports this clone. The genes are TRBV5-1 and TRBJ2-3; D is undetermined. V was trimmed by 3 bases and J by 2 bases, leaving 10 bases between them. The CDR3 loop spans 14 amino acids. Germline assignment: CDR1 SGHRS and CDR2 YFSETQ. The CDR3 region has the DNA TGCGCCAGCAGCTGGGCAGTCCCCACAGATACGCAGTATTTT. Its protein is CASSWAVPTDTQYF.

The chain has TRBV9 and TRBJ1-1; D gene uncertain. This CDR3 has 13 amino acids. The V gene's germline CDR1 is SGDLS and CDR2 YYNGEE. Trimming removed 4 bases from V and 1 base from J, with 8 bases in between. As DNA, the CDR3 is TGTGCCAGCAGCCCTTTCCGGAACACTGAAGCTTTCTTT. Translated: CASSPFRNTEAFF.

The chain recombines TRBV30 with TRBJ2-1, with 10 bases matching TRBD2. Germline V gene data show CDR1 as GTSNPN and CDR2 as SVGIG (reference sequence). This CDR3 has 14 amino acids. The trim removed 2 bases at V and 9 bases at J, leaving 7 bases unmatched. CDR3 nucleotide sequence: TGTGCCTGGAGTTACCTAGCGGGAGTAGGTGAGCAGTTCTTC. Translated: CAWSYLAGVGEQFF.

Only one count was recorded for this clone. The chain uses TRBV7-6 and TRBJ2-1, with 10 bases lining up with TRBD2. CDR3 size: 16 residues. Germline CDR1 and CDR2: SGHVS and FNYEAQ. The V segment lost 2 bases and the J segment 7 bases; nucleotides outside the gene matches: 8. For the CDR3, the DNA is TGTGCCAGCAGCTTATGGTCGTCTAGCGGGAGAAATGAGCAGTTCTTC. Protein product: CASSLWSSSGRNEQFF.

The V and J genes are TRBV5-1 and TRBJ1-3; D is perhaps TRBD1 (5 bases). The CDR3 is made up of 15 amino acids. CDR1 is SGHRS, CDR2 YFSETQ, per germline. The ends were cut back, 3 bases at V and 0 bases at J, with 10 bases in the middle. This chain's CDR3 is CASSSQANSGNTIYF. CDR3 DNA sequence: TGCGCCAGCAGCTCACAGGCGAACTCTGGAAACACCATATATTTT.

The count of this clone is one. The rearrangement links TRBV18 to TRBJ2-5; 9 nucleotides agree with TRBD2. J gave up 0 bases and V 1 base, and 12 bases lay outside the gene matches. The CDR3 loop spans 19 amino acids. Per the germline V gene, CDR1 is KGHSH and CDR2 is LQKENI. The CDR3 spells CASSPQGGSSGEYQETQYF. The CDR3 region has the DNA TGTGCCAGCTCACCACAGGGGGGGTCTAGCGGGGAGTACCAAGAGACCCAGTACTTC. Looking up the rest from reference TRBV18 and TRBJ2-5 gives the full variable domain: NAGVMQNPRHLVRRRGQEARLRCSPMKGHSHVYWYRQLPEEGLKFMVYLQKENIIDESGMPKERFSAEFPKEGPSILRIQQVVRGDSAAYFCASSPQGGSSGEYQETQYFGPGTRLLVL.

The V gene is TRBV19, the J gene TRBJ1-1; D call uncertain. Germline CDR1 is LNHDA and CDR2 is SQIVND (reference sequence). With 5 bases removed from V and 3 bases from J, the gap between germline ends came to 10 bases. This CDR3 has 13 amino acids. The CDR3 reads CASSPGLYTEAFF. CDR3 nucleotide sequence: TGTGCCAGTAGTCCCGGACTGTACACTGAAGCTTTCTTT.